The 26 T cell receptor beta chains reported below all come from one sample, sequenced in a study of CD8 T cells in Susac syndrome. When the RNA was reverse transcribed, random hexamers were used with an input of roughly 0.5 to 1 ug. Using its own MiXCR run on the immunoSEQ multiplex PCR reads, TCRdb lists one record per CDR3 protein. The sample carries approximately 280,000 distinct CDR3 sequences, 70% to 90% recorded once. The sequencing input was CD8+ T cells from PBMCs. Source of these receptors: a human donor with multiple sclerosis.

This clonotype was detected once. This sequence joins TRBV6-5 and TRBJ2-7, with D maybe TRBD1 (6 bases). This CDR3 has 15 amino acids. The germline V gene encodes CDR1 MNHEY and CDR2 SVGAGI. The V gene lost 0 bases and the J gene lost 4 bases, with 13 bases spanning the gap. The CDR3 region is CASSYSDSGQYEQYF. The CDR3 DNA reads TGTGCCAGCAGTTACTCGGACAGTGGGCAGTACGAGCAGTACTTC.

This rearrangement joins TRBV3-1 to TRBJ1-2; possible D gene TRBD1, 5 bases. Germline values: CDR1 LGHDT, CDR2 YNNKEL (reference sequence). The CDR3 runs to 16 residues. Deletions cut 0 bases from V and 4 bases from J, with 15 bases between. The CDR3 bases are TGTGCCAGCAGCCAAGACCCCCTTGGGGGACTCTATGGCTACACCTTC. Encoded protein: CASSQDPLGGLYGYTF.

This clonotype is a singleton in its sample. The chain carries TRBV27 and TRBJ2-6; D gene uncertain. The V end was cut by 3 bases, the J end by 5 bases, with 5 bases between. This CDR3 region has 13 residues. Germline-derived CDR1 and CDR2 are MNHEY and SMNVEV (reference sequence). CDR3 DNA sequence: TGTGCCAGCAGTTTGGTCAGGGCCAACGTCCTGACTTTC. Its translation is CASSLVRANVLTF. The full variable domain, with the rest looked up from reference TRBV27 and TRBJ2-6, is EAQVTQNPRYLITVTGKKLTVTCSQNMNHEYMSWYRQDPGLGLRQIYYSMNVEVTDKGDVPEGYKVSRKEKRNFPLILESPSPNQTSLYFCASSLVRANVLTFGAGSRLTVL.

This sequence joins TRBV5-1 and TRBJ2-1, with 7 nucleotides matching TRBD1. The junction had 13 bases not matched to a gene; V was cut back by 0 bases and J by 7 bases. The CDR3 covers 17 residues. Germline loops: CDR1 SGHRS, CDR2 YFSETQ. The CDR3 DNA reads TGCGCCAGCAGCTTGGTATTAAGACCGACAGGGTGGAATGAGCAGTTCTTC. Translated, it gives CASSLVLRPTGWNEQFF.

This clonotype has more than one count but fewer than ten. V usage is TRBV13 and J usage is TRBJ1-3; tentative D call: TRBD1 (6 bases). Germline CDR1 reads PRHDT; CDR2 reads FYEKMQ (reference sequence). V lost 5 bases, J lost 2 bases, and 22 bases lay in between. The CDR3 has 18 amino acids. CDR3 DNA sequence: TGTGCCAGCAGCCCCACTCCGGGGGCAGGGACCCCTGGAAACACCATATATTTT. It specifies CASSPTPGAGTPGNTIYF.

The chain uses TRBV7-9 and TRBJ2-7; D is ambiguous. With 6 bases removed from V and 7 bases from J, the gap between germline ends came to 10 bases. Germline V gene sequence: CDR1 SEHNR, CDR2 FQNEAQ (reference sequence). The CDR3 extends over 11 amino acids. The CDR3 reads CASRLGLEQYF. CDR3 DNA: TGTGCCAGCAGATTGGGCCTAGAGCAGTACTTC.

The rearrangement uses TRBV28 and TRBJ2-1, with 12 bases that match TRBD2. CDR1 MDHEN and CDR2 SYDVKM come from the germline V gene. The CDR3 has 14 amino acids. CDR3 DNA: TGTGCTTCGAGGGGGACTAGCGGGTACAATGAGCAGTTCTTC. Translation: CASRGTSGYNEQFF.

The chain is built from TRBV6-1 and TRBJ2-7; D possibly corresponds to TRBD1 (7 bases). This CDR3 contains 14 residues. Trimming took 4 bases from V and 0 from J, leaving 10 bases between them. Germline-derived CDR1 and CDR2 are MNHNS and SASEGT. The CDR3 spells CASSGRGASYEQYF. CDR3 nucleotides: TGTGCCAGCAGTGGCAGGGGGGCCTCCTACGAGCAGTACTTC.

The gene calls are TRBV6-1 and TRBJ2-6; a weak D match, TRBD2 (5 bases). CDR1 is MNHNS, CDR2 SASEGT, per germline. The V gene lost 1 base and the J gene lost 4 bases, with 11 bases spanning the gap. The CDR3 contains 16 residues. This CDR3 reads CASSEGMEAGANVLTF. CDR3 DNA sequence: TGTGCCAGCAGTGAAGGGATGGAGGCCGGGGCCAACGTCCTGACTTTC.

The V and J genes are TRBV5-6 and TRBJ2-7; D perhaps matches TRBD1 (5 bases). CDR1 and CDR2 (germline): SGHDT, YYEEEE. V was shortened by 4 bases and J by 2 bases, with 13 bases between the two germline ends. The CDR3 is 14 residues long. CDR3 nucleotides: TGTGCCAGCAGCCTATTAGACAGCACCTACGAGCAGTACTTC. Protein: CASSLLDSTYEQYF.

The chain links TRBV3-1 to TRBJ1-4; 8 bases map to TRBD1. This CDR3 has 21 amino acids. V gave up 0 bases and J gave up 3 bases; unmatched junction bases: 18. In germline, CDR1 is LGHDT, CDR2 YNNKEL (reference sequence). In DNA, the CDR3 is TGTGCCAGCAGCCAAGACCCTTTTTCTGAACAGGGGGGGGAACCTAATGAAAAACTGTTTTTT. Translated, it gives CASSQDPFSEQGGEPNEKLFF.

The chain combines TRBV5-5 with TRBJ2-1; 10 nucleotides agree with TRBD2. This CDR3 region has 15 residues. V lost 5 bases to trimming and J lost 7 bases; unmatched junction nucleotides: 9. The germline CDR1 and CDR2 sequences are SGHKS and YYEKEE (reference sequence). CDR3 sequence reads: CASRYLAGDGNEQFF. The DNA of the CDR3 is TGTGCCAGCAGGTACCTAGCGGGAGATGGGAATGAGCAGTTCTTC.

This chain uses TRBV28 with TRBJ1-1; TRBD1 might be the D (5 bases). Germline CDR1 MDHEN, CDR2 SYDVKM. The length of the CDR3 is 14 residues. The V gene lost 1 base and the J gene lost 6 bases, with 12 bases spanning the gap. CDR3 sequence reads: CASSLSFGGAEAFF. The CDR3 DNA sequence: TGTGCCAGCAGTTTATCATTTGGGGGGGCTGAAGCTTTCTTT. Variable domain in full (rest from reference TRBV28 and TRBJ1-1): DVKVTQSSRYLVKRTGEKVFLECVQDMDHENMFWYRQDPGLGLRLIYFSYDVKMKEKGDIPEGYSVSREKKERFSLILESASTNQTSMYLCASSLSFGGAEAFFGQGTRLTVV.

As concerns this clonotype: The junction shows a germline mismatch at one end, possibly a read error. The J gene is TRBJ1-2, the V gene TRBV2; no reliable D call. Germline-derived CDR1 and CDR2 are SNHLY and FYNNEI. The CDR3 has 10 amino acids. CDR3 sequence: CASRGGLDHF. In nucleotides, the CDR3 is TGTGCCAGCAGAGGAGGGCTGGACCACTTC.

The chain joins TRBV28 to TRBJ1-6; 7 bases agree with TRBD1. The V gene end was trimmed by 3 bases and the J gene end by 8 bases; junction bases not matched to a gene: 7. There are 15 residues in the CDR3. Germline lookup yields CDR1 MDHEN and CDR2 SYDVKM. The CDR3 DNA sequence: TGTGCCAGCAGTTTGGGGAACAGGGGCGATTCACCCCTCCACTTT. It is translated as CASSLGNRGDSPLHF.

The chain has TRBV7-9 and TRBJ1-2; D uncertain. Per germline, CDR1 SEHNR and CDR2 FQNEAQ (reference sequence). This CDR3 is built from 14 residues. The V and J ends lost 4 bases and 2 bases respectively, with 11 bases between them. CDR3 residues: CASSSRPTNYGYTF. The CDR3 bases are TGTGCCAGCAGCTCCAGACCGACAAACTATGGCTACACCTTC.

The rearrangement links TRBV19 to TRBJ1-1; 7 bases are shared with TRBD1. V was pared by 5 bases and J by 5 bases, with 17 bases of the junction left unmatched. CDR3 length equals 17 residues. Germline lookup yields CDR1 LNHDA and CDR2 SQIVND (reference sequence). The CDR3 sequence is CASSPLNRGRQGTEAFF. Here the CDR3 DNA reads TGTGCCAGTAGTCCGCTCAACAGGGGCAGGCAGGGTACTGAAGCTTTCTTT.

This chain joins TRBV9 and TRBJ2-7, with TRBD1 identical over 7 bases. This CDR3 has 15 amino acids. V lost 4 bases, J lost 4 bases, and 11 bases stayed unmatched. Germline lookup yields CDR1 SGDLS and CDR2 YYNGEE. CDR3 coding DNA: TGTGCCAGCAGCCCTCGACAGGGACGAGTATACGAGCAGTACTTC. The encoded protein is CASSPRQGRVYEQYF.

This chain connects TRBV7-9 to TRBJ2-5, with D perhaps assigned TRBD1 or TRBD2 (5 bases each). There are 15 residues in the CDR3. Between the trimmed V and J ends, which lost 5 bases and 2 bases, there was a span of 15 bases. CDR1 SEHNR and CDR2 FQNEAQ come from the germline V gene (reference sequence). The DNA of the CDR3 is TGTGCCAGCAGCCTAACGGGACGGCAACAAGAGACCCAGTACTTC. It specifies CASSLTGRQQETQYF. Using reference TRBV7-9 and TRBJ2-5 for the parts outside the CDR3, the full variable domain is DTGVSQNPRHKITKRGQNVTFRCDPISEHNRLYWYRQTLGQGPEFLTYFQNEAQLEKSRLLSDRFSAERPKGSFSTLEIQRTEQGDSAMYLCASSLTGRQQETQYFGPGTRLLVL.

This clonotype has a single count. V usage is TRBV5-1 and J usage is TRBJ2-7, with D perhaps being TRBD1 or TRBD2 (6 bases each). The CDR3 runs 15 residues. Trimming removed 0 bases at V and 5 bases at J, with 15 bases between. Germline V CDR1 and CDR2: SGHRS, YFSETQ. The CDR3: CASSLEYGGPNEQYF. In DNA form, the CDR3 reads TGCGCCAGCAGCTTGGAATATGGGGGGCCCAACGAGCAGTACTTC. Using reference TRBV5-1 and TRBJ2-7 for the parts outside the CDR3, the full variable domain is KAGVTQTPRYLIKTRGQQVTLSCSPISGHRSVSWYQQTPGQGLQFLFEYFSETQRNKGNFPGRFSGRQFSNSRSEMNVSTLELGDSALYLCASSLEYGGPNEQYFGPGTRLTVT.

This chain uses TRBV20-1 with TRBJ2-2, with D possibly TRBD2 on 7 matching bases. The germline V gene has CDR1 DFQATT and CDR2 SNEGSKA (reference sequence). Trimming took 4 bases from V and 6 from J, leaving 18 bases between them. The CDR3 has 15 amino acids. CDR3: CSAMERDRGSGELFF. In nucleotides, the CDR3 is TGCAGTGCTATGGAGCGGGATAGGGGGTCCGGGGAGCTGTTTTTT.

CDR3: CASSPGVGTDPEYEQYF. The DNA for the CDR3 is TGTGCCAGCAGCCCCGGAGTCGGTACAGATCCAGAGTACGAGCAGTACTTC. This chain uses TRBV28 with TRBJ2-7; unclear D gene. Per the germline V gene, CDR1 is MDHEN and CDR2 is SYDVKM. Trimming cost V 6 bases and J 4 bases, with 25 bases left between them. The CDR3 covers 17 residues.

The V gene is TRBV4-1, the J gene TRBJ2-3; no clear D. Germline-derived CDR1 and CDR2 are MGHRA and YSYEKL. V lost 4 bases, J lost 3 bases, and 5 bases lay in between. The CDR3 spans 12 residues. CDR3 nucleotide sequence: TGCGCCAGCAGCCCCCAGACAGATACGCAGTATTTT. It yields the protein CASSPQTDTQYF.

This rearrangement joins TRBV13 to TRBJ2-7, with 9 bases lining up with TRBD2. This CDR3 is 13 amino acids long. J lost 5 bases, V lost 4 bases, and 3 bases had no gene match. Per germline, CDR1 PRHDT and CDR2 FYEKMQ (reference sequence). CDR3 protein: CASSSGLAHEQYF. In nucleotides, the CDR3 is TGTGCCAGCAGCTCGGGACTAGCACACGAGCAGTACTTC.

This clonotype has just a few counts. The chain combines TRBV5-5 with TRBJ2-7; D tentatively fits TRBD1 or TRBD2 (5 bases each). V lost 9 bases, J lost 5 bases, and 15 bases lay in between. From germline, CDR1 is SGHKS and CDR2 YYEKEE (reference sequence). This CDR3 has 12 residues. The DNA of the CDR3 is TGTGCCACCACGGGGACGCTCGACGAGCAGTACTTC. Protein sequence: CATTGTLDEQYF.

The CDR3 here is CASSTPDGFYNSPLHF. CDR3 in DNA: TGTGCCAGTAGTACCCCCGACGGATTCTATAATTCACCCCTCCACTTT. This chain joins TRBV19 and TRBJ1-6; D gene ambiguous. Germline-derived CDR1 and CDR2 are LNHDA and SQIVND (reference sequence). The germline V and J ends were trimmed by 4 bases and 3 bases, with 13 bases remaining between them. CDR3 size: 16 residues.